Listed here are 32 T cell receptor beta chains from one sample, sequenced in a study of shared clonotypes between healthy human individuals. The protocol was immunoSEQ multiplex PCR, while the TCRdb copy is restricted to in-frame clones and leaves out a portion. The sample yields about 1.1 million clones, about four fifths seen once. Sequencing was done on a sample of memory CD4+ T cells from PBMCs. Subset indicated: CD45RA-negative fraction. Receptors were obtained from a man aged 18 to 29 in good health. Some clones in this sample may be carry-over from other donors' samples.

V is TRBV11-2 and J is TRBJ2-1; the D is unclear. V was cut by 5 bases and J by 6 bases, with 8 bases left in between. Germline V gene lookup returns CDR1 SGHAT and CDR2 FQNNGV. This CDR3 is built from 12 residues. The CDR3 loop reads CASSRGVNEQFF. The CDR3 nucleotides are TGTGCCAGCAGCCGAGGCGTCAATGAGCAGTTCTTC.

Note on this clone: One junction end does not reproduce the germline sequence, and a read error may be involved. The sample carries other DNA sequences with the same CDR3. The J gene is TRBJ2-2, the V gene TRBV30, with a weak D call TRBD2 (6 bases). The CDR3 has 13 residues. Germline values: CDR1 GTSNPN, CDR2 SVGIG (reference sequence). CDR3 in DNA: TGTGCCTGGAGTATCGGGCGGTCGGGGGAGTTGTTTTTT. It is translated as CAWSIGRSGELFF. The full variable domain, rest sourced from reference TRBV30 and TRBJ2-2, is SQTIHQWPATLVQPVGSPLSLECTVEGTSNPNLYWYRQAAGRGLQLLFYSVGIGQISSEVPQNLSASRPQDRQFILSSKKLLLSDSGFYLCAWSIGRSGELFFGEGSRLTVL.

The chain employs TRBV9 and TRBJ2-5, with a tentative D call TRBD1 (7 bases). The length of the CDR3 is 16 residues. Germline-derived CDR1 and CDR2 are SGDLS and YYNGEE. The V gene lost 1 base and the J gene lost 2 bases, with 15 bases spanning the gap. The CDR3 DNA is TGTGCCAGCAGCGTAACGGCAGGGGGGCATCAAGAGACCCAGTACTTC. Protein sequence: CASSVTAGGHQETQYF.

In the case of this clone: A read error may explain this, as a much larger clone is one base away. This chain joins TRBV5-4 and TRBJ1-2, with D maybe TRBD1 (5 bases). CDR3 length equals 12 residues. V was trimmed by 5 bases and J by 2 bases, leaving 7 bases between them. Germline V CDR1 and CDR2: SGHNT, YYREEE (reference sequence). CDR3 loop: CASRAGNYGYTF. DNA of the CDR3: TGTGCCAGCAGAGCAGGGAACTATGGCTACACCTTC. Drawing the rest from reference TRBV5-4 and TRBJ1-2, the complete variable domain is ETGVTQSPTHLIKTRGQQVTLRCSSQSGHNTVSWYQQALGQGPQFIFQYYREEENGRGNFPPRFSGLQFPNYSSELNVNALELDDSALYLCASRAGNYGYTFGSGTRLTVV.

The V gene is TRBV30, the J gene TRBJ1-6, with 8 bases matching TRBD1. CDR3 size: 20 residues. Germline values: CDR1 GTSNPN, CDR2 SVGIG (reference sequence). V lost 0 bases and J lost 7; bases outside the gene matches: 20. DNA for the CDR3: TGTGCCTGGAGTGTACGTCGGGTGGCGGGGACAGGCGGAAAGAATTCACCCCTCCACTTT. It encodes CAWSVRRVAGTGGKNSPLHF.

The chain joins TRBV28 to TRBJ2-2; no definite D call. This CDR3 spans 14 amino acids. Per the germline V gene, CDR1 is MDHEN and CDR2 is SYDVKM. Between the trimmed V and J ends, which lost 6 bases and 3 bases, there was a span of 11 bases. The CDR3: CASSLDRDTGELFF. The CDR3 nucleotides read TGTGCCAGCAGCCTCGACCGGGACACCGGGGAGCTGTTTTTT.

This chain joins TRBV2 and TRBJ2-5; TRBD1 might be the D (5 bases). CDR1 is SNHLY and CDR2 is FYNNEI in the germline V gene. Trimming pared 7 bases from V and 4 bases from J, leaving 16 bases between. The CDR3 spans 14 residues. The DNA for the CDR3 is TGTGCCAGCAAAAGAGCAGGGCTCGGAGAGACCCAGTACTTC. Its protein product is CASKRAGLGETQYF.

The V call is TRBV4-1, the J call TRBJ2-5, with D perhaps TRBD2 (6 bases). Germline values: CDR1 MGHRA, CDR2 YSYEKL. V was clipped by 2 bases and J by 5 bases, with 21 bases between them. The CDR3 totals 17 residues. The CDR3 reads CASSQTTRGTSRETQYF. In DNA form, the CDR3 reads TGCGCCAGCAGCCAAACGACTCGCGGGACCAGTCGGGAGACCCAGTACTTC.

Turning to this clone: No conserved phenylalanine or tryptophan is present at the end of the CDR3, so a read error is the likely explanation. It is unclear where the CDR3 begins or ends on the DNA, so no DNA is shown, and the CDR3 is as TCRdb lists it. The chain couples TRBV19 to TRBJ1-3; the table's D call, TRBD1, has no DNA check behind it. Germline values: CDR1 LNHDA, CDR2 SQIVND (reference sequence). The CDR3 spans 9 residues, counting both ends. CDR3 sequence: CASSLQGTP.

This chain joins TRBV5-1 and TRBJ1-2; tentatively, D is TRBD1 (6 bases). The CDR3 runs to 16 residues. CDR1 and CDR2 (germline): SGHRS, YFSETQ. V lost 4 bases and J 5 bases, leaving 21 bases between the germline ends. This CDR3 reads CASSDQGPSVLYGYTF. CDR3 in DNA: TGCGCCAGCAGCGATCAGGGGCCTAGCGTACTGTATGGCTACACCTTC.

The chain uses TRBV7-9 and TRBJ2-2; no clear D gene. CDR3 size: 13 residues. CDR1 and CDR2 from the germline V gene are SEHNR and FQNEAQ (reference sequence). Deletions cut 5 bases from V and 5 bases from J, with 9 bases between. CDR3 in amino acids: CASSVTVTGELFF. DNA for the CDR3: TGTGCCAGCAGCGTTACAGTTACCGGGGAGCTGTTTTTT. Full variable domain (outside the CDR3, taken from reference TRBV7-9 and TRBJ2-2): DTGVSQNPRHKITKRGQNVTFRCDPISEHNRLYWYRQTLGQGPEFLTYFQNEAQLEKSRLLSDRFSAERPKGSFSTLEIQRTEQGDSAMYLCASSVTVTGELFFGEGSRLTVL.

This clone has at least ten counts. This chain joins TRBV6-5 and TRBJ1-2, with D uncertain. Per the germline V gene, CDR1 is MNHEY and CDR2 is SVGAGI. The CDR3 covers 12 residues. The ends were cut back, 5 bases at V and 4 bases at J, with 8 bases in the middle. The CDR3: CASSTESYGYTF. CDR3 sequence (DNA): TGTGCCAGCAGTACGGAGAGCTATGGCTACACCTTC.

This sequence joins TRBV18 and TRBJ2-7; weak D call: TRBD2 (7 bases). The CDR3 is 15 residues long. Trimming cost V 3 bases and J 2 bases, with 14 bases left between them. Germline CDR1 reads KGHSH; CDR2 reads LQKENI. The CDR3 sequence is CASSPQRGGTYEQYF. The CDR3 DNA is TGTGCCAGCTCACCCCAGAGGGGGGGCACCTACGAGCAGTACTTC.

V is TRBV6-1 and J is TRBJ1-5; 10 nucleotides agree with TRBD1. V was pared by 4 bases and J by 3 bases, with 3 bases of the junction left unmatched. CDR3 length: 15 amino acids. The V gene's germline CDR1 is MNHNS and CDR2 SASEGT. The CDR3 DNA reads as TGTGCCAGCAGTGGACAGGGGGCCTACAATCAGCCCCAGCATTTT. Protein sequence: CASSGQGAYNQPQHF.

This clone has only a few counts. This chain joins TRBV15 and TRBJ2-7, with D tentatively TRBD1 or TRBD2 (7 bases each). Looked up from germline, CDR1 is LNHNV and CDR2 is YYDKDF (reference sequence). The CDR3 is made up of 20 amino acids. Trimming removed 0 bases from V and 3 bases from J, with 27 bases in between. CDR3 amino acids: CATSRDRQRGRAGDNYEQYF. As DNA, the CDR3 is TGTGCCACCAGCAGAGATCGTCAGAGGGGGCGGGCGGGAGACAACTACGAGCAGTACTTC.

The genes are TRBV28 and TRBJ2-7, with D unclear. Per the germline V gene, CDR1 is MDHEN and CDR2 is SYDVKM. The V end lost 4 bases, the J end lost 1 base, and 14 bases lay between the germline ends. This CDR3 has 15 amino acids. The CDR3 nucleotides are TGTGCCAGCAGTTCCCCTTTTTCGGGTTCCTACGAGCAGTACTTC. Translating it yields CASSSPFSGSYEQYF.

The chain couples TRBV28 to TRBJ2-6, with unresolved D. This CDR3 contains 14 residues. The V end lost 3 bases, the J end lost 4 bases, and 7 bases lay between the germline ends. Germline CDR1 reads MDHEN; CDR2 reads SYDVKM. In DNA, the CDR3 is TGTGCCAGCAGTTTGACCGTCGGGGCCAACGTCCTGACTTTC. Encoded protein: CASSLTVGANVLTF.

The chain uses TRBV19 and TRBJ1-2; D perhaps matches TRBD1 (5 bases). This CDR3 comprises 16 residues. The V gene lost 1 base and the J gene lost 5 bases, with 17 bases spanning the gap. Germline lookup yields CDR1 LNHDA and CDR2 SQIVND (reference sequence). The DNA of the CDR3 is TGTGCCAGTAGTATAGGGCCGGGACGGAGGATTTATGGCTACACCTTC. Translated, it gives CASSIGPGRRIYGYTF.

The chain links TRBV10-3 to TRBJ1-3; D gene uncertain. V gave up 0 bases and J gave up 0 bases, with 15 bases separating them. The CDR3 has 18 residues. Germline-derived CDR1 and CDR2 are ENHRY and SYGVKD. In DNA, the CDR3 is TGTGCCATCAGTGAGTCTATGCAAGAGAACACCTCTGGAAACACCATATATTTT. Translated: CAISESMQENTSGNTIYF.

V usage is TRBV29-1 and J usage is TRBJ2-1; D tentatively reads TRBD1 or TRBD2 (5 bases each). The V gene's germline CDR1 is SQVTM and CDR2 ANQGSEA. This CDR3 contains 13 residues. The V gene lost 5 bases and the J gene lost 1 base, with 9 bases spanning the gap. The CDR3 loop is CSVMGRSYNEQFF. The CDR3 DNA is TGCAGCGTTATGGGACGGTCCTACAATGAGCAGTTCTTC.

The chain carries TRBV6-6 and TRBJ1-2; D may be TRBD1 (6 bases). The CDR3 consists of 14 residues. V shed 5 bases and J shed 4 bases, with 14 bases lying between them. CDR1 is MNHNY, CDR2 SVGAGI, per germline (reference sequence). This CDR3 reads CASSTEGGGYGYTF. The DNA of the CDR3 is TGTGCCAGCAGTACGGAGGGAGGGGGCTATGGCTACACCTTC.

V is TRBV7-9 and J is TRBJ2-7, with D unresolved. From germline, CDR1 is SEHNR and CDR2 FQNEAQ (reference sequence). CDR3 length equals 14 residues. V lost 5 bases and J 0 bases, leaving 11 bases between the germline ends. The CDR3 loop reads CASSPDASSYEQYF. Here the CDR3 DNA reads TGTGCCAGCAGCCCCGACGCGAGCTCCTACGAGCAGTACTTC.

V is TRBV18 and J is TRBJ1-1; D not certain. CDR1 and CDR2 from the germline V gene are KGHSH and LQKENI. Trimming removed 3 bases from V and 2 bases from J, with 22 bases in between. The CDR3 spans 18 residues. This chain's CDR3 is CASSPTPGGVLRNTEAFF. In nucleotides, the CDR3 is TGTGCCAGCTCACCCACCCCCGGTGGGGTACTTCGAAACACTGAAGCTTTCTTT.

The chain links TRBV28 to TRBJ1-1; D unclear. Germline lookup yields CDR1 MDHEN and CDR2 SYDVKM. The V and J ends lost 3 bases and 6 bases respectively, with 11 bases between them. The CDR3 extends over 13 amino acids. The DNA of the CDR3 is TGTGCCAGCAGTTTGATGGCACCTCCTGAAGCTTTCTTT. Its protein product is CASSLMAPPEAFF.

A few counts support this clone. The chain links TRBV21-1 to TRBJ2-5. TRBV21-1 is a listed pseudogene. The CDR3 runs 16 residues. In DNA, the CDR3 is TGTGCCAGCAGCAAAGCGCACGCAGTAACTGAAGAGACCCAGTACTTC. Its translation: CASSKAHAVTEETQYF.

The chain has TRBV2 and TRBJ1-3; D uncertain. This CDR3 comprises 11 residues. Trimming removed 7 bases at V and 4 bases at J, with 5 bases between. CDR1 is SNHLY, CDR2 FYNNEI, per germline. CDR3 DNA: TGTGCCAGCACCAGAGGAAACACCATATATTTT. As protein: CASTRGNTIYF.

CDR3 amino acids: CAISSQTGENQPQHF. The CDR3 nucleotides read TGTGCCATCAGCTCCCAGACAGGGGAGAATCAGCCCCAGCATTTT. V and J are TRBV10-3 and TRBJ1-5; 8 nucleotides agree with TRBD1. The germline V gene encodes CDR1 ENHRY and CDR2 SYGVKD. The CDR3 totals 15 residues. The V segment lost 6 bases and the J segment 4 bases; nucleotides outside the gene matches: 8.

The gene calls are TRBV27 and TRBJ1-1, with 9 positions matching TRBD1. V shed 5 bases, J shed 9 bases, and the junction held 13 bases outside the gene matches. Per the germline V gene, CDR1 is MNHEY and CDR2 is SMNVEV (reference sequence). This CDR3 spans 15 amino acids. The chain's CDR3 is CASSAPYGQGMKAFF. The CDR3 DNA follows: TGTGCCAGCAGTGCCCCATACGGACAGGGGATGAAAGCTTTCTTT.

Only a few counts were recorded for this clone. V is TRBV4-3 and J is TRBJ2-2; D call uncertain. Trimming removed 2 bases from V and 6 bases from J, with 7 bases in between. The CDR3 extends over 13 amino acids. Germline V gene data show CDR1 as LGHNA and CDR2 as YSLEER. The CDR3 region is CASSQTIPGELFF. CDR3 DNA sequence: TGCGCCAGCAGCCAAACGATCCCCGGGGAGCTGTTTTTT.

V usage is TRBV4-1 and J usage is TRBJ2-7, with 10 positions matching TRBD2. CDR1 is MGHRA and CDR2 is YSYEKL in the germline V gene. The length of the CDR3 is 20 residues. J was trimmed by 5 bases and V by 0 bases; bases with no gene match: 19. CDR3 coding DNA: TGCGCCAGCAGCCAAGAGATGCGAGTAGCGGGAGGTAAACGAGGGGACGAGCAGTACTTC. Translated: CASSQEMRVAGGKRGDEQYF.

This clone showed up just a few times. The CDR3 DNA reads TGTGCCAGCAGGACGAAGAAGGGATCCAATCAGCCCCAGCATTTT. Translating gives CASRTKKGSNQPQHF. This chain joins TRBV28 and TRBJ1-5; D uncertain. CDR3 length: 15 residues. CDR1 and CDR2 from the germline V gene are MDHEN and SYDVKM. V lost 6 bases and J lost 3, with 15 bases in between. Drawing the rest from reference TRBV28 and TRBJ1-5, the complete variable domain is DVKVTQSSRYLVKRTGEKVFLECVQDMDHENMFWYRQDPGLGLRLIYFSYDVKMKEKGDIPEGYSVSREKKERFSLILESASTNQTSMYLCASRTKKGSNQPQHFGDGTRLSIL.

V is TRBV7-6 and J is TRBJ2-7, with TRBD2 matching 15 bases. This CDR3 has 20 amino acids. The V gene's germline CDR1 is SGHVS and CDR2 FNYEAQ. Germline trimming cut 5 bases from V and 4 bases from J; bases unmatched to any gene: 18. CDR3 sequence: CASSLTTLRRGTSGRYEQYF. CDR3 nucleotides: TGTGCCAGCAGCCTAACAACCCTCCGGAGGGGGACTAGCGGGAGGTACGAGCAGTACTTC.